Listed here is a single T cell receptor (beta chain). Its cognate antigen is unknown. Other DNA variants within this sample encode the same CDR3. Assay used: immunoSEQ multiplex PCR; TCRdb lists only in-frame clones, some missing. The table has hundreds of thousands of clones, 88% seen once; the top ten hold roughly 1%. The donors were part of the roughly 130-subject validation cohort, which stood apart from the roughly 640-subject first cohort. This specimen comes from a study of cytomegalovirus exposure and HLA in healthy donors. General study points: The study recorded around 160 TCR beta chains that were cytomegalovirus-associated. As was reported, the classifier diagnosed cytomegalovirus status with high specificity and sensitivity.

The V gene's germline CDR1 is MDHEN and CDR2 SYDVKM. V was pared by 2 bases and J by 6 bases, with 5 bases between. The length of the CDR3 is 12 residues. The specimen was PBMCs. The V and J genes are TRBV28 and TRBJ2-1, with D possibly matching TRBD2 (5 bases). The TCR originated in a woman under 30 in good health and CMV-seronegative. The CDR3 protein is CASSLGGNEQFF. CDR3 in DNA: TGTGCCAGCAGTTTAGGAGGCAATGAGCAGTTCTTC.